The 13 T cell receptor beta chains below all came from one sample that was sequenced in a study of cytomegalovirus exposure and HLA in healthy donors. In the PCR, 60 Vbeta and 13 Jbeta primers were used. TCRdb's copy holds only in-frame clones and misses some; the assay was immunoSEQ multiplex PCR. The top ten clones hold roughly 1.6% of a sample with 150,000 or so clones, roughly four fifths of them seen once. The sequencing sample was made of PBMCs. Every receptor here comes from a middle-aged man in good health and CMV-seronegative.

V usage is TRBV29-1 and J usage is TRBJ1-2, with 10 bases lining up with TRBD1. CDR1 is SQVTM, CDR2 ANQGSEA, per germline. The CDR3 sequence is 14 residues long. V dropped 3 bases and J dropped 8; count of bases not matched to a gene: 9. CDR3 nucleotides: TGCAGCGTTGACCCGAGACAGGGGGCGAGAGGCTACACCTTC. This codes for CSVDPRQGARGYTF.

This clone was seen a handful of times. The V call is TRBV4-1, the J call TRBJ2-1, with D maybe TRBD1 (5 bases). Germline lookup yields CDR1 MGHRA and CDR2 YSYEKL. CDR3 length: 14 amino acids. Trimming left V 4 bases short and J 8 bases short, with 15 bases between. CDR3 in amino acids: CASSLGAGLDEQFF. The CDR3 DNA is TGCGCCAGCAGCCTTGGGGCAGGGCTGGATGAGCAGTTCTTC.

This chain links TRBV9 with TRBJ2-1; D not resolved. CDR1 SGDLS and CDR2 YYNGEE come from the germline V gene. CDR3 length equals 14 residues. V was trimmed by 4 bases and J by 4 bases, leaving 12 bases between them. The CDR3 region is CASSPRLEYNEQFF. In nucleotides, the CDR3 is TGTGCCAGCAGCCCTCGTCTCGAGTACAATGAGCAGTTCTTC.

J is TRBJ1-2 and V is TRBV4-1; possible D gene TRBD1, 5 bases. Germline loops: CDR1 MGHRA, CDR2 YSYEKL. V dropped 3 bases and J dropped 6 bases, with 17 bases sitting between them. The CDR3 has 15 residues. CDR3 nucleotide sequence: TGCGCCAGCAGCCATGGGGGAGGTTCGGGGAATGGCTACACCTTC. This sequence encodes CASSHGGGSGNGYTF.

The chain combines TRBV5-1 with TRBJ2-7, with TRBD1 matching over 9 bases. The CDR3 is made up of 15 amino acids. From germline, CDR1 is SGHRS and CDR2 YFSETQ. J lost 6 bases, V lost 1 base, and 8 bases had no gene match. The CDR3 reads CASSLSGTGFGEQYF. CDR3 in DNA: TGCGCCAGCAGCTTGAGCGGGACAGGGTTTGGCGAGCAGTACTTC.

The chain carries TRBV5-1 and TRBJ2-5; maybe TRBD2 (5 bases). Germline CDR1 is SGHRS and CDR2 is YFSETQ. The CDR3 has 13 amino acids. With 4 bases removed from V and 1 base from J, the gap between germline ends came to 8 bases. CDR3 coding DNA: TGCGCCAGCAGCCCGGGGTCCCAAGAGACCCAGTACTTC. Translation gives CASSPGSQETQYF.

This clone was detected once. The chain uses TRBV6-5 and TRBJ2-7; 8 nucleotides match TRBD2. The junction had 4 bases not matched to a gene; V was cut back by 5 bases and J by 1 base. CDR3 size: 14 residues. CDR1 is MNHEY and CDR2 is SVGAGI in the germline V gene. CDR3 amino acids: CASSRAGESYEQYV. The CDR3 coding sequence is TGTGCCAGCAGTCGAGCGGGAGAATCCTACGAGCAGTACGTC.

The chain combines TRBV15 with TRBJ2-7; TRBD2 aligns across 7 bases. This CDR3 is built from 17 residues. V dropped 3 bases and J dropped 0; count of bases not matched to a gene: 11. Germline assignment: CDR1 LNHNV and CDR2 YYDKDF (reference sequence). CDR3 in amino acids: CATSREGSGLASYEQYF. The CDR3 DNA reads TGTGCCACCAGCAGGGAAGGTAGCGGGCTGGCCTCCTACGAGCAGTACTTC.

The rearrangement links TRBV29-1 to TRBJ2-1, with 10 bases lining up with TRBD2. CDR1 is SQVTM, CDR2 ANQGSEA, per germline. The CDR3 extends over 17 amino acids. The junction had 8 bases not matched to a gene; V was cut back by 3 bases and J by 0 bases. CDR3 in DNA: TGCAGCGTTGAGGGGTTAGCGGGGGGAAGCTCCTACAATGAGCAGTTCTTC. Protein product: CSVEGLAGGSSYNEQFF.

The V gene is TRBV30, the J gene TRBJ2-5, with D possibly TRBD2 on 6 matching bases. Germline loops: CDR1 GTSNPN, CDR2 SVGIG (reference sequence). V was cut by 1 base and J by 5 bases, with 11 bases left in between. The CDR3 spans 13 residues. CDR3 in amino acids: CAWSGLVRETQYF. The CDR3 DNA follows: TGTGCCTGGAGTGGACTAGTTCGGGAGACCCAGTACTTC.

Concerning this clone: Other DNA sequences from this sample encode an identical CDR3 as well. The genes are TRBV6-1 and TRBJ2-7; 8 bases line up with TRBD2. Trimming took 7 bases from V and 2 from J; bases not matched to a gene: 7. The CDR3 contains 14 residues. Germline assignment: CDR1 MNHNS and CDR2 SASEGT. CDR3 region: CASTGLADTYEQYV. DNA for the CDR3: TGTGCCAGCACCGGACTAGCAGATACCTACGAGCAGTACGTC.

V gene TRBV7-8 combines with J gene TRBJ2-1, with TRBD2 identical over 14 bases. The germline CDR1 and CDR2 sequences are SGHVS and FQNEAQ. Unmatched junction bases numbered 6, after V lost 1 base and J lost 10 bases. The length of the CDR3 is 16 residues. The CDR3 here is CASSLGGLAGAGEQFF. The CDR3 DNA follows: TGTGCCAGCAGCTTAGGGGGACTAGCGGGAGCGGGAGAGCAGTTCTTC.

This chain uses TRBV5-6 with TRBJ2-1; D may be TRBD1 (6 bases). CDR1 SGHDT and CDR2 YYEEEE come from the germline V gene. This CDR3 has 14 residues. Trimming took 3 bases from V and 6 from J, leaving 13 bases between them. CDR3 protein: CASSSTGLINEQFF. The CDR3, as DNA: TGTGCCAGCAGCTCCACAGGGTTGATCAATGAGCAGTTCTTC.